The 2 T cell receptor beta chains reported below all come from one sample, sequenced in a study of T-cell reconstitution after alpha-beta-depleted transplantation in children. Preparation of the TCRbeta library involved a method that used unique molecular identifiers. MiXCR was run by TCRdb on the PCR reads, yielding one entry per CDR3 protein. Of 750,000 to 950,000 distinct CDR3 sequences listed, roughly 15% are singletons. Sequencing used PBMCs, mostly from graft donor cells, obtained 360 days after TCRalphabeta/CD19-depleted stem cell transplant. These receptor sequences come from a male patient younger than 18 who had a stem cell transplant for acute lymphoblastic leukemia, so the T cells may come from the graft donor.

The CDR3 reads CASSFPSTEAFF. For the CDR3, the DNA is TGTGCCAGCAGTTTTCCCAGCACTGAAGCTTTCTTT. The chain employs TRBV12-3 or TRBV12-4 and TRBJ1-1; D not certain. CDR3 length equals 12 residues. Trimming shortened V by 3 bases and J by 4 bases, and 6 bases separated the two germline ends.

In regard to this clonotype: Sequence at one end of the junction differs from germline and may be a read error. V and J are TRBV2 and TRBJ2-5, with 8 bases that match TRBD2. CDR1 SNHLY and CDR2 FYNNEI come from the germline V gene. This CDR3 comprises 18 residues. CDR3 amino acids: CVSSEAGLTSGKAETQYF. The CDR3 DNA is TGTGTCAGCAGTGAAGCAGGACTTACTAGCGGAAAGGCGGAGACCCAGTACTTC.